The clone carrying this T cell receptor beta chain appeared many times. Antigen specificity is unknown. CDR1 SGHTA and CDR2 FQGNSA come from the germline V gene. The V gene end was trimmed by 2 bases and the J gene end by 9 bases; junction bases not matched to a gene: 5. The CDR3 extends over 14 amino acids. The record originates from a study of neurological immune-mediated disorders. Study-wide results and limits: HTLV-1-associated myelopathy led in TCR clonal expansion, while multiple sclerosis ranked lowest, below healthy controls. Neither clinical nor MRI features were found to be associated with the multiple sclerosis repertoire cluster.

From the 5' RACE reads, TCRdb called clonotypes with MiXCR, one entry per CDR3 protein. In the table there are over 60,000 distinct CDR3 sequences, around 4.8% of which are singletons. The chain has TRBV7-2 and TRBJ2-1; 9 nucleotides agree with TRBD2. This receptor was identified in a woman aged 65 to 85 with multiple sclerosis. Sequencing was performed on PBMCs. The DNA for the CDR3 is TGTGCCAGCAGCTTATTGCGGGAGGGCCGTGAGCAGTTCTTC. Translating gives CASSLLREGREQFF.